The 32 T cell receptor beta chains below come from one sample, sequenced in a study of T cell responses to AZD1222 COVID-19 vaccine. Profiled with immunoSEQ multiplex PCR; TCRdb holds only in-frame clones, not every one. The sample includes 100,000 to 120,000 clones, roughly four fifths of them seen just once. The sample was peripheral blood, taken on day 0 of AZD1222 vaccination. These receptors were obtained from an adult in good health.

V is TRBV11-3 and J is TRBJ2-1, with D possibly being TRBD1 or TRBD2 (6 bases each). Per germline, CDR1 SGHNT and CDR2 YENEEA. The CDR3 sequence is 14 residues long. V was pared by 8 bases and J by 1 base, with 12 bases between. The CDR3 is CASQRGGSYNEQFF. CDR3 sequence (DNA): TGTGCCAGCCAGCGAGGGGGGTCCTACAATGAGCAGTTCTTC.

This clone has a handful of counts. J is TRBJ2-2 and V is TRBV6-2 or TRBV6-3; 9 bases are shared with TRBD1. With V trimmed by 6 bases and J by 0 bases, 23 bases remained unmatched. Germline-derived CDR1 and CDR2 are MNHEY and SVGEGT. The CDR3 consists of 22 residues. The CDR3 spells CASRPELVRDRERYPNTGELFF. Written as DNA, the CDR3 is TGTGCCAGCAGACCTGAATTAGTCCGGGACAGGGAGAGATATCCGAACACCGGGGAGCTGTTTTTT.

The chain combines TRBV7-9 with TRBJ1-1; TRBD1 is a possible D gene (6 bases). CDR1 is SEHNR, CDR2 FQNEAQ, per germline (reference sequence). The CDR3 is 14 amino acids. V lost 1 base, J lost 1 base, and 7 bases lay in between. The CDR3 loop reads CASSLGGANTEAFF. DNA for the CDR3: TGTGCCAGCAGCTTAGGGGGGGCGAACACTGAAGCTTTCTTT.

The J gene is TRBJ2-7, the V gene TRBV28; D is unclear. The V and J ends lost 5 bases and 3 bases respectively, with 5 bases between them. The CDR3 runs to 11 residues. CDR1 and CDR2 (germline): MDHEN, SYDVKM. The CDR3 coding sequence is TGTGCCAGCAGTCCTTACTACGAGCAGTACTTC. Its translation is CASSPYYEQYF.

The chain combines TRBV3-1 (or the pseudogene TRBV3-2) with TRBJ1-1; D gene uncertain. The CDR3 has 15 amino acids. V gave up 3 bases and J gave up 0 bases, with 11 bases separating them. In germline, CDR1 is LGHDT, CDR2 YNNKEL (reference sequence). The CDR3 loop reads CASSHVGSMNTEAFF. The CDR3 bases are TGTGCCAGCAGCCACGTGGGCTCTATGAACACTGAAGCTTTCTTT.

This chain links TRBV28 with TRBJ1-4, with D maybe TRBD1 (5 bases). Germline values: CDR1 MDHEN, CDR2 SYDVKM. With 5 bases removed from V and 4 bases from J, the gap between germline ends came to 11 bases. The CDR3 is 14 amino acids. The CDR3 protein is CASSTRDFNEKLFF. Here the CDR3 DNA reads TGTGCCAGCAGTACCAGGGATTTTAATGAAAAACTGTTTTTT.

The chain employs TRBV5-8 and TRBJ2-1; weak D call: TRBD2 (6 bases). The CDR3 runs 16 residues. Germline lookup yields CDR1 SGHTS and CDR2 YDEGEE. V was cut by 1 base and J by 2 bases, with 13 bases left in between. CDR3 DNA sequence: TGTGCCAGCAGCTTGTGGTGGGAGGCCCCCTACAATGAGCAGTTCTTC. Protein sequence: CASSLWWEAPYNEQFF.

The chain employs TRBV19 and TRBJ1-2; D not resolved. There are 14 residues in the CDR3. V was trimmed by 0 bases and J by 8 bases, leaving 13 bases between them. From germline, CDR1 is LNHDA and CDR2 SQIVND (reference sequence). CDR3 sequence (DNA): TGTGCCAGTAGTATAGATGGAGGACTCGGCGGCTACACCTTC. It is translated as CASSIDGGLGGYTF.

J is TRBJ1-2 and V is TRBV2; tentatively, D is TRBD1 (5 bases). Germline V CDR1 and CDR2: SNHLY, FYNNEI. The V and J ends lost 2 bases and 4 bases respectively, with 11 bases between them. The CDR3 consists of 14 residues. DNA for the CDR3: TGTGCCAGCAGTGAAAGCGGGGCCCGCTATGGCTACACCTTC. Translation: CASSESGARYGYTF.

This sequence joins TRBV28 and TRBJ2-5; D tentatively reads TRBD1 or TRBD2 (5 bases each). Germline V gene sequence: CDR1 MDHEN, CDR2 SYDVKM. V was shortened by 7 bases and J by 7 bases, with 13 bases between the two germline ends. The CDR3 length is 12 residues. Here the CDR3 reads CASTRDPGTQYF. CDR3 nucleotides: TGTGCCAGCACCCGGGACCCCGGGACCCAGTACTTC.

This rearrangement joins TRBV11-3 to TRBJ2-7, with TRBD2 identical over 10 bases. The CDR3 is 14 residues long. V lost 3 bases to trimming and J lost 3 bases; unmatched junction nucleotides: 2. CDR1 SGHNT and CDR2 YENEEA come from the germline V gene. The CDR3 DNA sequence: TGTGCCAGCAGCTTCCGGACTAGCGGCTACGAGCAGTACTTC. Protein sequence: CASSFRTSGYEQYF.

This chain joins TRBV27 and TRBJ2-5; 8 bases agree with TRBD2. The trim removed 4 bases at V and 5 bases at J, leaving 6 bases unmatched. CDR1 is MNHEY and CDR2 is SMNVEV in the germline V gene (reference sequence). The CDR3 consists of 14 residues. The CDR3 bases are TGTGCCAGCAGTTGGGGACTAGATCCGGAGACCCAGTACTTC. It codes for CASSWGLDPETQYF.

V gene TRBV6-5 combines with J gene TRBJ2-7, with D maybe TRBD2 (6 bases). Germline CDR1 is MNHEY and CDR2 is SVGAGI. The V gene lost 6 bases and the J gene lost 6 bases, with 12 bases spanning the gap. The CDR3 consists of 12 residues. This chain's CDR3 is CASSLRGGEQYF. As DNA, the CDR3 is TGTGCCAGCAGCCTCCGGGGAGGCGAGCAGTACTTC.

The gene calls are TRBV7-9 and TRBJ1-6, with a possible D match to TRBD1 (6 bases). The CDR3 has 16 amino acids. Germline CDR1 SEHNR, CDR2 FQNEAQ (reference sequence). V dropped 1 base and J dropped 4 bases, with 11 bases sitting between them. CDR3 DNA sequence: TGTGCCAGCAGCTTAGGGGGCAGGGGATATAATTCACCCCTCCACTTT. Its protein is CASSLGGRGYNSPLHF. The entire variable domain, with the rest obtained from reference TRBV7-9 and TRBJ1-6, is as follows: DTGVSQNPRHKITKRGQNVTFRCDPISEHNRLYWYRQTLGQGPEFLTYFQNEAQLEKSRLLSDRFSAERPKGSFSTLEIQRTEQGDSAMYLCASSLGGRGYNSPLHFGNGTRLTVT.

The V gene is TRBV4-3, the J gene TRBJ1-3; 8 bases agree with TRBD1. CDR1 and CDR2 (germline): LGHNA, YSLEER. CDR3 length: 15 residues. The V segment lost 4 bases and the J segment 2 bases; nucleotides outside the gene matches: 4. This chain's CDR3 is CASSLLDRAGNTIYF. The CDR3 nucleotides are TGCGCCAGCAGCCTCCTGGACAGGGCTGGAAACACCATATATTTT.

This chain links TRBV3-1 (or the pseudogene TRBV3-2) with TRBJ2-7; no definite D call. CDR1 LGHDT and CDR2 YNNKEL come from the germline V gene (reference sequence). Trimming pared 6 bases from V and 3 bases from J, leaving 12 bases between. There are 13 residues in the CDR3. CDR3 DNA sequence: TGTGCCAGCAGTCAACAAGCGCTCTACGAGCAGTACTTC. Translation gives CASSQQALYEQYF.

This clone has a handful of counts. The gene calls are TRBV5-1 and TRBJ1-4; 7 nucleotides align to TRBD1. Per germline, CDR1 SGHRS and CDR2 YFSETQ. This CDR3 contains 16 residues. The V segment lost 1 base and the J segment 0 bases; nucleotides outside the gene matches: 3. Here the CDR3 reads CASSLSGTATNEKLFF. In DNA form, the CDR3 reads TGCGCCAGCAGCTTGTCTGGGACAGCAACTAATGAAAAACTGTTTTTT.

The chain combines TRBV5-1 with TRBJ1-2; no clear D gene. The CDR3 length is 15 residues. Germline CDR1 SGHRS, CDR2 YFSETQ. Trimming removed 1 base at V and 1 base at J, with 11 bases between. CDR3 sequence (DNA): TGCGCCAGCAGCTTGAACGTGGGCGGTAACTATGGCTACACCTTC. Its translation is CASSLNVGGNYGYTF.

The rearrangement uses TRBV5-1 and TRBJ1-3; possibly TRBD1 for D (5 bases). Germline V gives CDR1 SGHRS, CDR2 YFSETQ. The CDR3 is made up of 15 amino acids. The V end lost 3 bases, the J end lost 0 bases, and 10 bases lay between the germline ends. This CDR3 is CASSWDASSGNTIYF. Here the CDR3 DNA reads TGCGCCAGCAGCTGGGACGCCAGCTCTGGAAACACCATATATTTT. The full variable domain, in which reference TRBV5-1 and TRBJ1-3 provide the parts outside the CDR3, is KAGVTQTPRYLIKTRGQQVTLSCSPISGHRSVSWYQQTPGQGLQFLFEYFSETQRNKGNFPGRFSGRQFSNSRSEMNVSTLELGDSALYLCASSWDASSGNTIYFGEGSWLTVV.

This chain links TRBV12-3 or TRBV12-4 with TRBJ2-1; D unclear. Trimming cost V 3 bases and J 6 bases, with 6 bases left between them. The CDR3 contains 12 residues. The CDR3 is CASSFWRNEQFF. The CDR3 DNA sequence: TGTGCCAGCAGTTTCTGGCGCAATGAGCAGTTCTTC.

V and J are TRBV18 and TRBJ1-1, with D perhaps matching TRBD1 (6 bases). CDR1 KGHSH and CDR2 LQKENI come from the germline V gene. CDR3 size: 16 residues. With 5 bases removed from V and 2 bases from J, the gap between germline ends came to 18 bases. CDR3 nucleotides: TGTGCCAGCTCAACAATATCTTTGACAGGTAACACTGAAGCTTTCTTT. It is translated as CASSTISLTGNTEAFF.

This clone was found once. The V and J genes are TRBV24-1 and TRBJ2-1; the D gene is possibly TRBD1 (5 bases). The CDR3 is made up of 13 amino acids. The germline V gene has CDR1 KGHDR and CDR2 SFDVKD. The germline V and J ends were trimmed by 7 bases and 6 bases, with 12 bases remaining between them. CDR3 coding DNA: TGTGCCACCAGAAAAGGGGTAGCCAATGAGCAGTTCTTC. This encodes CATRKGVANEQFF.

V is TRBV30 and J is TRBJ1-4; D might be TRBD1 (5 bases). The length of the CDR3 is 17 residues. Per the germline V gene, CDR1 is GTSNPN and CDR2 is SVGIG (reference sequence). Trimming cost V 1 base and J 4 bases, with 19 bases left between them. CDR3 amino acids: CAWSGMTALLLNEKLFF. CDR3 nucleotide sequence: TGTGCCTGGAGTGGCATGACAGCCCTCTTACTTAATGAAAAACTGTTTTTT.

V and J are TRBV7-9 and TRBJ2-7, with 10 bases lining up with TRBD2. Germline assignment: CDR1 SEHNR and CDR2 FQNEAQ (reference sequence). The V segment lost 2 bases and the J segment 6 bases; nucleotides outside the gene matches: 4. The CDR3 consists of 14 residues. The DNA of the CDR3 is TGTGCCAGCAGCTTACTAGCGGGAGAGGGCGAGCAGTACTTC. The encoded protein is CASSLLAGEGEQYF.

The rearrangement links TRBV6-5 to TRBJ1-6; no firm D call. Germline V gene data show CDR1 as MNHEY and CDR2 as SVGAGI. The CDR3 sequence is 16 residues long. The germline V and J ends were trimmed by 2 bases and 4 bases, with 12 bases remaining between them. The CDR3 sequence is CASSYGDRRYNSPLHF. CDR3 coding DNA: TGTGCCAGCAGTTACGGAGATCGCCGATATAATTCACCCCTCCACTTT.

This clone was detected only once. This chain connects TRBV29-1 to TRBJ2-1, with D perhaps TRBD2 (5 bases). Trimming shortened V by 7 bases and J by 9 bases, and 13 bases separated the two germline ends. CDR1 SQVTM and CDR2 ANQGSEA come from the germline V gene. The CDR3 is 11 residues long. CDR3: CSDRGSGEQFF. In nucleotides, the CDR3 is TGCAGCGACAGAGGAAGCGGTGAGCAGTTCTTC.

The CDR3, as DNA: TGTGCCAGCAGGTCCACAGGGGATGGCACTGAAGCTTTCTTT. This codes for CASRSTGDGTEAFF. The chain is built from TRBV7-9 and TRBJ1-1; TRBD1 matches 7 bases. Germline CDR1 is SEHNR and CDR2 is FQNEAQ (reference sequence). There are 14 residues in the CDR3. V lost 6 bases, J lost 4 bases, and 8 bases stayed unmatched.

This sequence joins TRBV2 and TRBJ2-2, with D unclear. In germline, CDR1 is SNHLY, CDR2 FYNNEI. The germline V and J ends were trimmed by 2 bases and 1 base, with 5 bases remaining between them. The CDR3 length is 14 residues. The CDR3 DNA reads TGTGCCAGCAGTGAACGTCGGAACACCGGGGAGCTGTTTTTT. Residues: CASSERRNTGELFF.

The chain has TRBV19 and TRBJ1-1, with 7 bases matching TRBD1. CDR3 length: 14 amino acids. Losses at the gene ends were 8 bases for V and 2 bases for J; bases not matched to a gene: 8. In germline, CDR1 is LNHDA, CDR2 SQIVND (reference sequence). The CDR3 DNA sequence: TGTGCCAGTTCGCCCGGGACAGATAACACTGAAGCTTTCTTT. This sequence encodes CASSPGTDNTEAFF.

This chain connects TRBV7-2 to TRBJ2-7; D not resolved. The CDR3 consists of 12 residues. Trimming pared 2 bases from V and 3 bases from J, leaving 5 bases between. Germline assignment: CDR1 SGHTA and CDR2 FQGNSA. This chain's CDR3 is CASSLNGYEQYF. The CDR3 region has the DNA TGTGCCAGCAGCTTAAACGGCTACGAGCAGTACTTC. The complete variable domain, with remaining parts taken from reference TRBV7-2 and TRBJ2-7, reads GAGVSQSPSNKVTEKGKDVELRCDPISGHTALYWYRQSLGQGLEFLIYFQGNSAPDKSGLPSDRFSAERTGGSVSTLTIQRTQQEDSAVYLCASSLNGYEQYFGPGTRLTVT.

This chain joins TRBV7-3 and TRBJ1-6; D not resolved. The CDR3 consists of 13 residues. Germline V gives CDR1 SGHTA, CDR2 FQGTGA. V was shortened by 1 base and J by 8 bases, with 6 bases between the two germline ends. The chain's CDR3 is CASSLSWDSPLHF. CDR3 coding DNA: TGTGCCAGCAGCTTAAGTTGGGATTCACCCCTCCACTTT.

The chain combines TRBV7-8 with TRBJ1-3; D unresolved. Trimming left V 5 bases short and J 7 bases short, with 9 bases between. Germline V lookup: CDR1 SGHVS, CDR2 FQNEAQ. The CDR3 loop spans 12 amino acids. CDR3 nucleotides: TGTGCCAGCAGCCCTCCGGGCAACACCATATATTTT. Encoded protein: CASSPPGNTIYF. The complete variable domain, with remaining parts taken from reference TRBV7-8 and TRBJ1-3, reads GAGVSQSPRYKVAKRGQDVALRCDPISGHVSLFWYQQALGQGPEFLTYFQNEAQLDKSGLPSDRFFAERPEGSVSTLKIQRTQQEDSAVYLCASSPPGNTIYFGEGSWLTVV.